These 27 T cell receptor beta chains were sequenced from one sample in a study of glioma-infiltrating T cells after dendritic cell vaccination (TCRdb year 2016). The library was produced with the immunoSEQ multiplex PCR assay. TCRdb took this table from immuneACCESS and kept in-frame rearrangements with V and J called. Such tables lack part of the clones; where checked against another copy, unresolved V genes explain under half of the gap, and the rest is unexplained. The sample records 85,000 to 110,000 clones, 81% of which are singletons. The top ten clonotypes cover 9.5% to 15% of the sample. The material sequenced was blood, taken before dendritic cell vaccination. The receptors shown here come from a human donor with glioblastoma.

This chain uses TRBV7-9 with TRBJ1-4; 7 nucleotides match TRBD1. The germline gives CDR1 SEHNR, CDR2 FQNEAQ (reference sequence). The CDR3 length is 15 residues. J gave up 3 bases and V 5 bases, and 6 bases lay outside the gene matches. DNA of the CDR3: TGTGCCAGCAGCACCCACGGGACAGCTAATGAAAAACTGTTTTTT. Amino acid sequence: CASSTHGTANEKLFF.

The chain has TRBV5-1 and TRBJ2-7, with D perhaps matching TRBD1 (6 bases). CDR1 is SGHRS, CDR2 YFSETQ, per germline. This CDR3 comprises 15 residues. Trimming stripped 0 bases from V and 6 bases from J, with 16 bases between. CDR3 region: CASSLVGLGGPEQYF. CDR3 coding DNA: TGCGCCAGCAGCTTGGTTGGGTTAGGGGGTCCCGAGCAGTACTTC. The whole variable domain, remainder taken from reference TRBV5-1 and TRBJ2-7, is KAGVTQTPRYLIKTRGQQVTLSCSPISGHRSVSWYQQTPGQGLQFLFEYFSETQRNKGNFPGRFSGRQFSNSRSEMNVSTLELGDSALYLCASSLVGLGGPEQYFGPGTRLTVT.

The chain links TRBV7-8 to TRBJ2-5; a weak D match, TRBD2 (6 bases). Per the germline V gene, CDR1 is SGHVS and CDR2 is FQNEAQ. Trimming took 1 base from V and 0 from J, leaving 9 bases between them. CDR3 length: 15 residues. Here the CDR3 reads CASSLDSGDQETQYF. Written as DNA, the CDR3 is TGTGCCAGCAGCTTAGATAGCGGAGACCAAGAGACCCAGTACTTC.

The chain joins TRBV11-2 to TRBJ1-4, with TRBD1 identical over 7 bases. The CDR3 totals 18 residues. Germline CDR1 is SGHAT and CDR2 is FQNNGV. The V gene end was trimmed by 5 bases and the J gene end by 6 bases; junction bases not matched to a gene: 18. DNA of the CDR3: TGTGCCAGCAGCCACGGCAGGGGGTACGGGGTGAGGGATGAAAAACTGTTTTTT. Its translation: CASSHGRGYGVRDEKLFF. Looking up the rest from reference TRBV11-2 and TRBJ1-4 gives the full variable domain: EAGVAQSPRYKIIEKRQSVAFWCNPISGHATLYWYQQILGQGPKLLIQFQNNGVVDDSQLPKDRFSAERLKGVDSTLKIQPAKLEDSAVYLCASSHGRGYGVRDEKLFFGSGTQLSVL.

V and J are TRBV11-3 and TRBJ2-7; TRBD1 might be the D (5 bases). Per germline, CDR1 SGHNT and CDR2 YENEEA. This CDR3 has 15 residues. The V end lost 0 bases, the J end lost 6 bases, and 15 bases lay between the germline ends. CDR3 nucleotide sequence: TGTGCCAGCAGCTTAGATGTAGGGGAAGGCGGCGAGCAGTACTTC. This encodes CASSLDVGEGGEQYF.

CDR3 region: CASSPLRGLYGYTF. The DNA of the CDR3 is TGTGCCAGCAGCCCCTTACGAGGGCTCTATGGCTACACCTTC. The V call is TRBV6-5, the J call TRBJ1-2; D gene ambiguous. The V and J ends lost 6 bases and 4 bases respectively, with 15 bases between them. The CDR3 is made up of 14 amino acids. CDR1 is MNHEY, CDR2 SVGAGI, per germline.

The V gene is TRBV5-6, the J gene TRBJ2-7; 11 bases align to TRBD1. Germline lookup yields CDR1 SGHDT and CDR2 YYEEEE. V lost 4 bases to trimming and J lost 2 bases; unmatched junction nucleotides: 2. The CDR3 is made up of 14 amino acids. The CDR3 protein is CASSGTGGAYEQYF. The CDR3 DNA sequence: TGTGCCAGCAGCGGGACAGGGGGGGCCTACGAGCAGTACTTC.

CDR3 loop: CATSARGDTQYF. CDR3 nucleotide sequence: TGTGCCACCAGCGCGCGGGGGGATACGCAGTATTTT. The chain couples TRBV15 to TRBJ2-3; 7 bases line up with TRBD2. Germline values: CDR1 LNHNV, CDR2 YYDKDF (reference sequence). The CDR3 consists of 12 residues. V lost 5 bases to trimming and J lost 6 bases; unmatched junction nucleotides: 2.

This clone was seen more than once but under ten times. This chain joins TRBV4-1 and TRBJ1-4; D unresolved. This CDR3 spans 12 amino acids. Looked up from germline, CDR1 is MGHRA and CDR2 is YSYEKL. Trimming left V 3 bases short and J 6 bases short, with 5 bases between. CDR3 sequence reads: CASSQEDEKLFF. For the CDR3, the DNA is TGCGCCAGCAGCCAGGAGGATGAAAAACTGTTTTTT.

The chain couples TRBV2 to TRBJ1-5; D uncertain. Germline V CDR1 and CDR2: SNHLY, FYNNEI. V was pared by 2 bases and J by 11 bases, with 7 bases between. CDR3 length equals 11 residues. The CDR3 reads CASSETGSQHF. As DNA, the CDR3 is TGTGCCAGCAGTGAAACGGGTTCCCAGCATTTT.

The rearrangement links TRBV2 to TRBJ2-1; TRBD2 aligns across 7 bases. Trimming removed 5 bases from V and 8 bases from J; junction bases left unmatched: 12. Germline V gene data show CDR1 as SNHLY and CDR2 as FYNNEI. There are 15 residues in the CDR3. As DNA, the CDR3 is TGTGCCAGCAGTCCCCCGGGACTATATCGACATGAGCAGTTCTTC. Its translation is CASSPPGLYRHEQFF.

The chain is built from TRBV4-3 and TRBJ2-5; 11 bases are a match to TRBD2. The CDR3 is 16 residues long. V lost 4 bases to trimming and J lost 0 bases; unmatched junction nucleotides: 4. CDR1 and CDR2 from the germline V gene are LGHNA and YSLEER. CDR3 loop: CASSPRLAGNQETQYF. The CDR3 DNA sequence: TGCGCCAGCAGCCCACGACTAGCGGGGAACCAAGAGACCCAGTACTTC.

This sequence joins TRBV7-2 and TRBJ2-5, with TRBD1 matching over 8 bases. The CDR3 is 14 amino acids. The germline V gene has CDR1 SGHTA and CDR2 FQGNSA. The V gene end was trimmed by 6 bases and the J gene end by 9 bases; junction bases not matched to a gene: 12. The CDR3 DNA is TGTGCCAGCAGGACTCCAGGGGGCTCCGGGGCCCAGTACTTC. Protein: CASRTPGGSGAQYF.

The V and J genes are TRBV11-2 and TRBJ2-1; 12 nucleotides align to TRBD2. Germline V gene lookup returns CDR1 SGHAT and CDR2 FQNNGV. The CDR3 is made up of 14 amino acids. V shed 5 bases and J 8 bases; nucleotides not matched to a gene: 4. The CDR3 loop reads CASSIRLAGDEQFF. The CDR3 nucleotides read TGTGCCAGCAGCATACGACTAGCGGGGGATGAGCAGTTCTTC.

The chain has TRBV29-1 and TRBJ1-1; D is ambiguous. The germline gives CDR1 SQVTM, CDR2 ANQGSEA. Between the trimmed V and J ends, which lost 3 bases and 5 bases, there was a span of 7 bases. The CDR3 covers 11 residues. CDR3 nucleotides: TGCAGCGTTGATGGGAGGACTGAAGCTTTCTTT. Amino acids: CSVDGRTEAFF.

V usage is TRBV6-1 and J usage is TRBJ2-1, with D perhaps matching TRBD1 (5 bases). Trimming cost V 6 bases and J 0 bases, with 12 bases left between them. This CDR3 has 15 residues. Germline loops: CDR1 MNHNS, CDR2 SASEGT. Written as DNA, the CDR3 is TGTGCCAGCAGGCCAGGGATGAGCTCCTACAATGAGCAGTTCTTC. It is translated as CASRPGMSSYNEQFF.

The V call is TRBV7-9, the J call TRBJ2-3, with no clear D. The V and J ends lost 1 base and 0 bases respectively, with 5 bases between them. Looked up from germline, CDR1 is SEHNR and CDR2 is FQNEAQ (reference sequence). The CDR3 runs to 14 residues. DNA of the CDR3: TGTGCCAGCAGCTTAGGGGCCAGCACAGATACGCAGTATTTT. This translates into CASSLGASTDTQYF.

In regard to this clone: Other DNA sequences in this sample translate to the same CDR3. J is TRBJ2-1 and V is TRBV19; a weak D match, TRBD2 (7 bases). Deletions cut 11 bases from V and 5 bases from J, with 13 bases between. Germline CDR1 LNHDA, CDR2 SQIVND (reference sequence). This CDR3 has 12 residues. The DNA of the CDR3 is TGTGCCTGCCGGGGGGCCCACAATGAGCAGTTCTTC. It yields the protein CACRGAHNEQFF.

This chain joins TRBV11-2 and TRBJ1-5, with a tentative D call TRBD1 (6 bases). V lost 0 bases, J lost 5 bases, and 17 bases lay in between. CDR1 is SGHAT, CDR2 FQNNGV, per germline. The CDR3 is made up of 17 amino acids. The CDR3 DNA reads TGTGCCAGCAGCTTAGATGGAGGTGGGGGCCCAGATCAGCCCCAGCATTTT. Translated, it gives CASSLDGGGGPDQPQHF.

The chain combines TRBV19 with TRBJ2-5; D gene unclear. Deletions cut 4 bases from V and 3 bases from J, with 12 bases between. This CDR3 spans 14 amino acids. The germline V gene has CDR1 LNHDA and CDR2 SQIVND (reference sequence). The CDR3 nucleotides read TGTGCCAGTAGTACCCAGCGCTCCGAAGAGACCCAGTACTTC. It specifies CASSTQRSEETQYF.

The genes are TRBV4-2 and TRBJ1-2; no definite D call. Germline loops: CDR1 LGHNA, CDR2 YNFKEQ. The ends were cut back, 3 bases at V and 4 bases at J, with 18 bases in the middle. This CDR3 is built from 16 residues. The CDR3 reads CASSQSGGRSLYGYTF. As DNA, the CDR3 is TGTGCCAGCAGCCAGAGCGGCGGGAGATCGCTCTATGGCTACACCTTC.

The chain couples TRBV5-4 to TRBJ1-6; no firm D call. V lost 4 bases and J lost 3, with 17 bases in between. The length of the CDR3 is 17 residues. Germline values: CDR1 SGHNT, CDR2 YYREEE (reference sequence). CDR3 sequence: CASSPADGELYNSPLHF. The CDR3 DNA reads TGTGCCAGCAGCCCAGCGGACGGCGAACTCTATAATTCACCCCTCCACTTT.

The rearrangement links TRBV10-1 to TRBJ2-2; 9 nucleotides align to TRBD2. The V segment lost 3 bases and the J segment 3 bases; nucleotides outside the gene matches: 8. The CDR3 totals 17 residues. The V gene's germline CDR1 is WNHNN and CDR2 SYGVQD (reference sequence). CDR3 coding DNA: TGCGCCAGCAGTGAACCGATAGCGGGGGCGGACACCGGGGAGCTGTTTTTT. It is translated as CASSEPIAGADTGELFF.

V usage is TRBV9 and J usage is TRBJ1-4; 9 bases map to TRBD1. This CDR3 is 16 amino acids long. CDR1 is SGDLS, CDR2 YYNGEE, per germline. V trimming: 4 bases; J trimming: 4 bases; junction bases outside the gene matches: 8. The CDR3 DNA reads TGTGCCAGCAGCCTTACAGGGGGCGCAGGTAATGAAAAACTGTTTTTT. Translated: CASSLTGGAGNEKLFF.

This clone was counted only a few times. The gene calls are TRBV10-1 and TRBJ1-6; 10 positions match TRBD1. Germline V lookup: CDR1 WNHNN, CDR2 SYGVQD (reference sequence). V trimming: 2 bases; J trimming: 5 bases; junction bases outside the gene matches: 9. The CDR3 has 18 amino acids. For the CDR3, the DNA is TGCGCCAGCAGTGAGAGAGACAGGGGGCAAAGGGATAATTCACCCCTCCACTTT. Translated: CASSERDRGQRDNSPLHF.

The genes are TRBV7-2 and TRBJ2-7; D is ambiguous. The CDR3 is 11 residues long. Germline V gene sequence: CDR1 SGHTA, CDR2 FQGNSA. V lost 3 bases and J 2 bases, leaving 2 bases between the germline ends. CDR3 sequence: CASSFAYEQYF. CDR3 in DNA: TGTGCCAGCAGCTTCGCCTACGAGCAGTACTTC.

With respect to this clone: At one of its ends the junction is not consistent with the germline gene, which may arise from a read error. The genes are TRBV2 and TRBJ2-2; D gene ambiguous. This CDR3 is 15 amino acids long. The germline gives CDR1 SNHLY, CDR2 FYNNEI. Here the CDR3 reads CASRFESPKTGELFF. In nucleotides, the CDR3 is TGTGCCAGCAGATTCGAGTCGCCGAAGACCGGGGAGCTGTTTTTT. Together with reference TRBV2 and TRBJ2-2, the CDR3 gives the full variable domain: EPEVTQTPSHQVTQMGQEVILRCVPISNHLYFYWYRQILGQKVEFLVSFYNNEISEKSEIFDDQFSVERPDGSNFTLKIRSTKLEDSAMYFCASRFESPKTGELFFGEGSRLTVL.